This is a list of T cell receptor beta chains from one sample in a study of blood T cell repertoires in COVID-19. Assay used: immunoSEQ multiplex PCR; TCRdb lists only in-frame clones, some missing. The repertoire holds about 310,000 clones, with roughly 90% as singletons. Sequenced input: peripheral blood. These receptors were taken from a man between 18 and 29 years old with active or convalescent COVID-19. The CDR3 runs from the conserved cysteine through the conserved F or W. D genes are given only for firm matches. For some rows the clone size is stated as once, few or many, or as a class when expanded; others skip it.

TRBJ1-1 | TRBV5-4 | . | TRBD1 | CASSKTGGNEAFF | TGTGCCAGCAGCAAGACAGGGGGCAATGAAGCTTTCTTT
TRBJ2-1 | TRBV13 | once | TRBD2 | CASSLVWASGRAGEQFF | TGTGCCAGCAGCTTAGTCTGGGCTAGCGGGAGGGCCGGTGAGCAGTTCTTC
TRBJ2-1 | TRBV2 | . | . | CASSEVLGDNEQFF | TGTGCCAGCAGTGAGGTATTAGGGGACAATGAGCAGTTCTTC
TRBJ1-4 | TRBV5-1 | . | . | CASSLDPGTNEKLFF | TGCGCCAGCAGCTTGGATCCAGGTACTAATGAAAAACTGTTTTTT
TRBJ2-3 | TRBV15 | . | . | CATSIGGAPTDTQYF | TGTGCCACCAGCATAGGGGGGGCGCCAACAGATACGCAGTATTTT
TRBJ2-7 | TRBV7-2 | . | . | CASSPRGWFEQYF | TGTGCCAGCAGCCCACGGGGGTGGTTTGAGCAGTACTTC
TRBJ2-7 | TRBV7-4 | once | . | CASSPGTVAYEQYF | TGTGCCAGCAGCCCAGGGACTGTCGCCTACGAGCAGTACTTC
TRBJ2-7 | TRBV18 | . | TRBD1 | CASSPGQESYEQYF | TGTGCCAGCTCACCGGGACAGGAATCCTACGAGCAGTACTTC
TRBJ2-1 | TRBV19 | . | . | CASSMERVSYNEQFF | TGTGCCAGTAGTATGGAGCGGGTCTCCTACAATGAGCAGTTCTTC
TRBJ2-7 | TRBV7-9 | . | TRBD2 | CASSPSSGRYYEQYF | TGTGCCAGCAGCCCCTCTAGCGGGAGATACTACGAGCAGTACTTC
TRBJ2-5 | TRBV28 | . | TRBD2 | CASRKGLVQETQYF | TGTGCCAGCAGAAAAGGACTAGTCCAAGAGACCCAGTACTTC